The 10 T cell receptor beta chains in this list originate from one sample, sequenced in a study of blood T cell repertoires in COVID-19. Produced via immunoSEQ multiplex PCR; TCRdb's table is partial and in-frame only. The sample carries 200,000 to 250,000 clones, about nine tenths recorded once. The sequencing input was PBMCs or T cells enriched from blood (not recorded which). The receptors shown here come from a man between 25 and 39 years old in a cohort exposed to, infected with or recovered from COVID-19 (not recorded which).

The chain is built from TRBV28 and TRBJ2-3, with a possible D match to TRBD1 (5 bases). Looked up from germline, CDR1 is MDHEN and CDR2 is SYDVKM. Trimming shortened V by 8 bases and J by 1 base, and 13 bases separated the two germline ends. This CDR3 contains 14 residues. CDR3 DNA: TGTGCCAGCGGCGCCGCAGGGCGCACAGATACGCAGTATTTT. It is translated as CASGAAGRTDTQYF.

The chain has TRBV11-2 and TRBJ2-1; 10 bases fit TRBD2. This CDR3 has 16 amino acids. Germline lookup yields CDR1 SGHAT and CDR2 FQNNGV. Trimming took 1 base from V and 7 from J; bases not matched to a gene: 7. This chain's CDR3 is CASSLVAGGGRNEQFF. In DNA form, the CDR3 reads TGTGCCAGCAGCTTAGTAGCGGGAGGCGGTCGGAATGAGCAGTTCTTC. Together with reference TRBV11-2 and TRBJ2-1, the CDR3 gives the full variable domain: EAGVAQSPRYKIIEKRQSVAFWCNPISGHATLYWYQQILGQGPKLLIQFQNNGVVDDSQLPKDRFSAERLKGVDSTLKIQPAKLEDSAVYLCASSLVAGGGRNEQFFGPGTRLTVL.

The V call is TRBV28, the J call TRBJ2-5, with 7 bases fitting TRBD2. The CDR3 length is 15 residues. Losses at the gene ends were 5 bases for V and 0 bases for J; bases not matched to a gene: 6. The germline V gene encodes CDR1 MDHEN and CDR2 SYDVKM. The CDR3 protein is CASSPGTKYQETQYF. The DNA for the CDR3 is TGTGCCAGCAGTCCCGGGACTAAGTACCAAGAGACCCAGTACTTC.

The chain combines TRBV29-1 with TRBJ1-2; 7 bases fit TRBD1. With V trimmed by 7 bases and J by 2 bases, 19 bases remained unmatched. The CDR3 covers 17 residues. Germline V CDR1 and CDR2: SQVTM, ANQGSEA. CDR3 sequence (DNA): TGCAGCGCAGGAGGGGGCCTGCATACAGGGGACAACTATGGCTACACCTTC. Its protein product is CSAGGGLHTGDNYGYTF.

The chain combines TRBV29-1 with TRBJ2-7, with D possibly matching TRBD2 (6 bases). This CDR3 has 16 amino acids. V gave up 4 bases and J gave up 0 bases, with 19 bases separating them. Germline V lookup: CDR1 SQVTM, CDR2 ANQGSEA. The CDR3 nucleotides are TGCAGCGTTGGGTCATTCGGGGTCGGGGGCTCCTACGAGCAGTACTTC. Translation: CSVGSFGVGGSYEQYF.

The chain joins TRBV12-3 or TRBV12-4 to TRBJ1-2; 7 bases fit TRBD1. This CDR3 spans 12 amino acids. V lost 3 bases and J lost 8; bases outside the gene matches: 3. The CDR3 sequence is CASSLDRSGYTF. CDR3 nucleotides: TGTGCCAGCAGTTTGGACAGGAGCGGCTACACCTTC.

The CDR3 nucleotides read TGTGCCAGCAGCGTAGAAGCCAGGGGGCTAGATGGCTACACCTTC. This translates into CASSVEARGLDGYTF. The chain is built from TRBV9 and TRBJ1-2; 8 bases are a match to TRBD1. CDR3 size: 15 residues. V shed 0 bases and J 6 bases; nucleotides not matched to a gene: 7. Germline V gives CDR1 SGDLS, CDR2 YYNGEE.

This clone was seen only once. The gene calls are TRBV29-1 and TRBJ1-3; a weak D match, TRBD1 (6 bases). With 6 bases removed from V and 7 bases from J, the gap between germline ends came to 16 bases. CDR1 is SQVTM and CDR2 is ANQGSEA in the germline V gene. This CDR3 contains 13 residues. The CDR3 here is CSVTGGGPNTIYF. The DNA for the CDR3 is TGCAGCGTGACCGGGGGGGGGCCCAACACCATATATTTT.

This clone occurred once. The chain couples TRBV7-9 to TRBJ1-1; D may be TRBD1 (6 bases). Per germline, CDR1 SEHNR and CDR2 FQNEAQ (reference sequence). V lost 4 bases to trimming and J lost 1 base, with 13 bases between them. CDR3 length: 15 residues. CDR3 loop: CASSSWTDPNTEAFF. The CDR3 DNA reads TGTGCCAGCAGCTCGTGGACAGATCCGAACACTGAAGCTTTCTTT.

This rearrangement joins TRBV19 to TRBJ1-4; no definite D call. This CDR3 is built from 14 residues. The germline V and J ends were trimmed by 5 bases and 12 bases, with 19 bases remaining between them. The V gene's germline CDR1 is LNHDA and CDR2 SQIVND (reference sequence). CDR3 residues: CASSAPTSLEELFF. CDR3 in DNA: TGTGCCAGTAGTGCCCCAACAAGTTTGGAGGAACTGTTTTTT.